The 27 T cell receptor beta chains below come from one sample, sequenced in a study of technical replicates of blood from a few donors. The repertoire was sequenced with immunoSEQ multiplex PCR; TCRdb's copy has only in-frame clones and lacks some. The table records about 80,000 clones, 91% of them present only once. Sequencing was done on a sample of T cells isolated from PBMCs. The receptors originated from a human donor in good health.

The sample holds one count of this clone. The CDR3 DNA sequence: TGTGCCAGCAGTTTAGACGCAGGGTTAACTGAAGCTTTCTTT. Its translation is CASSLDAGLTEAFF. The chain has TRBV27 and TRBJ1-1; maybe TRBD1 (5 bases). Trimming stripped 2 bases from V and 5 bases from J, with 12 bases between. The germline CDR1 and CDR2 sequences are MNHEY and SMNVEV (reference sequence). The CDR3 spans 14 residues.

The V call is TRBV27, the J call TRBJ2-3; D is perhaps TRBD2 (6 bases). Germline lookup yields CDR1 MNHEY and CDR2 SMNVEV (reference sequence). V lost 7 bases and J lost 7, with 18 bases in between. The CDR3 contains 14 residues. CDR3 DNA sequence: TGTGCCAGCATTCCGGCTCCGGGAGATCATACGCAGTATTTT. Translation: CASIPAPGDHTQYF.

This clone was seen only once. This chain links TRBV6-5 with TRBJ2-5, with D possibly TRBD2 on 6 matching bases. The V end lost 9 bases, the J end lost 3 bases, and 8 bases lay between the germline ends. The CDR3 totals 11 residues. The germline V gene has CDR1 MNHEY and CDR2 SVGAGI. CDR3 DNA sequence: TGTGCCAGGTGGAGGGAAGAGACCCAGTACTTC. Amino acid sequence: CARWREETQYF.

CDR3 bases: TGTGCCAGCGGGTTCCGGGACAGGGGCAATAGCAATCAGCCCCAGCATTTT. The encoded protein is CASGFRDRGNSNQPQHF. V gene TRBV27 combines with J gene TRBJ1-5, with TRBD1 identical over 10 bases. CDR1 MNHEY and CDR2 SMNVEV come from the germline V gene (reference sequence). The length of the CDR3 is 17 residues. V shed 8 bases and J 0 bases; nucleotides not matched to a gene: 10.

This clone has only a few counts. The J gene is TRBJ2-3, the V gene TRBV5-6, with 11 positions matching TRBD2. The CDR3 has 16 amino acids. Germline lookup yields CDR1 SGHDT and CDR2 YYEEEE. V lost 5 bases to trimming and J lost 2 bases; unmatched junction nucleotides: 7. In DNA, the CDR3 is TGTGCCAGCAGATTTGGACTAGCGGGTTACACAGATACGCAGTATTTT. Protein product: CASRFGLAGYTDTQYF.

The chain couples TRBV19 to TRBJ2-7; tentatively, D is TRBD1 (5 bases). The V and J ends lost 5 bases and 3 bases respectively, with 11 bases between them. Germline V lookup: CDR1 LNHDA, CDR2 SQIVND (reference sequence). This CDR3 is built from 13 residues. CDR3 nucleotides: TGTGCCAGTAGTGCCGATCAGGGCTACGAGCAGTACTTC. Protein: CASSADQGYEQYF.

This rearrangement joins TRBV7-3 to TRBJ2-5; a possible D gene is TRBD2 (5 bases). Per germline, CDR1 SGHTA and CDR2 FQGTGA. V dropped 2 bases and J dropped 2 bases, with 9 bases sitting between them. The CDR3 runs to 14 residues. The CDR3 sequence: CASSLGLPQETQYF. DNA of the CDR3: TGTGCCAGCAGCTTAGGACTCCCTCAAGAGACCCAGTACTTC.

The CDR3 DNA sequence: TGTGCCAGCCTTGACAGGGCCCATACCCCTTATGGCTACACCTTC. This gives the protein CASLDRAHTPYGYTF. The rearrangement uses TRBV6-1 and TRBJ1-2; 7 positions agree with TRBD1. J gave up 5 bases and V 8 bases, and 14 bases lay outside the gene matches. The CDR3 has 15 residues. The V gene's germline CDR1 is MNHNS and CDR2 SASEGT.

On this clone: The sample carries other DNA sequences with the same CDR3. J is TRBJ2-1 and V is TRBV5-1; 8 bases line up with TRBD2. This CDR3 is built from 14 residues. With V trimmed by 0 bases and J by 10 bases, 6 bases remained unmatched. CDR1 and CDR2 from the germline V gene are SGHRS and YFSETQ. CDR3 loop: CASSLAGGPGEQFF. CDR3 coding DNA: TGCGCCAGCAGCTTGGCGGGAGGGCCTGGAGAGCAGTTCTTC.

This clone was seen only once. The V call is TRBV30, the J call TRBJ2-3, with D maybe TRBD2 (5 bases). Germline CDR1 and CDR2: GTSNPN and SVGIG (reference sequence). This CDR3 has 15 residues. Trimming shortened V by 0 bases and J by 2 bases, and 12 bases separated the two germline ends. In DNA, the CDR3 is TGTGCCTGGAGTGTACCACTAGAGGTCACAGATACGCAGTATTTT. Translating gives CAWSVPLEVTDTQYF.

This rearrangement joins TRBV9 to TRBJ2-7, with D perhaps matching TRBD1 (9 bases). Per the germline V gene, CDR1 is SGDLS and CDR2 is YYNGEE. V dropped 4 bases and J dropped 6 bases, with 20 bases sitting between them. The CDR3 is 15 residues long. CDR3 loop: CASSPGGGQGGEQYF. In DNA form, the CDR3 reads TGTGCCAGCAGCCCGGGAGGGGGACAGGGAGGCGAGCAGTACTTC.

The chain carries TRBV18 and TRBJ2-3, with 9 positions matching TRBD2. Losses at the gene ends were 4 bases for V and 2 bases for J; bases not matched to a gene: 4. Germline V gene data show CDR1 as KGHSH and CDR2 as LQKENI. The CDR3 runs to 15 residues. The CDR3 bases are TGTGCCAGCTCACTTCCTAGCGGGGTCACAGATACGCAGTATTTT. It is translated as CASSLPSGVTDTQYF.

The chain links TRBV4-2 to TRBJ1-1; D is possibly TRBD1 (6 bases). V was cut by 2 bases and J by 4 bases, with 11 bases left in between. The CDR3 contains 14 residues. In germline, CDR1 is LGHNA, CDR2 YNFKEQ. CDR3 residues: CASSQKGTSTEAFF. The CDR3 nucleotides are TGTGCCAGCAGCCAAAAAGGGACATCCACTGAAGCTTTCTTT.

The chain employs TRBV2 and TRBJ1-2, with a weak D call TRBD1 (5 bases). V lost 3 bases and J lost 3, with 8 bases in between. There are 13 residues in the CDR3. Germline V gives CDR1 SNHLY, CDR2 FYNNEI. The CDR3 loop reads CASSDRGDYGYTF. In DNA, the CDR3 is TGTGCCAGCAGTGACCGGGGGGACTATGGCTACACCTTC.

The rearrangement uses TRBV28 and TRBJ2-7, with 7 bases fitting TRBD2. The J segment lost 3 bases and the V segment lost 8 bases, leaving 4 bases of the junction unmatched. The V gene's germline CDR1 is MDHEN and CDR2 SYDVKM. The CDR3 runs 12 residues. For the CDR3, the DNA is TGTGCCAGCGGGAGGGACGGCTACGAGCAGTACTTC. This gives the protein CASGRDGYEQYF.

This clone occurred once. V gene TRBV7-9 combines with J gene TRBJ1-4, with D unclear. V lost 2 bases to trimming and J lost 5 bases, with 12 bases between them. Germline CDR1 SEHNR, CDR2 FQNEAQ (reference sequence). The CDR3 is 15 amino acids. CDR3 in amino acids: CASSLRSAENEKLFF. The CDR3 region has the DNA TGTGCCAGCAGCTTACGCTCGGCGGAGAATGAAAAACTGTTTTTT.

CDR3 DNA sequence: TGTGCCAGCTCACCACCGACAGCGCCAGGGGGCCTTCACGGCTACACCTTC. Its translation: CASSPPTAPGGLHGYTF. The chain employs TRBV18 and TRBJ1-2; 8 bases are a match to TRBD1. Losses at the gene ends were 0 bases for V and 8 bases for J; bases not matched to a gene: 14. CDR3 length: 17 residues. Germline V CDR1 and CDR2: KGHSH, LQKENI.

The chain combines TRBV28 with TRBJ2-5, with 8 bases that match TRBD2. CDR3 length: 12 amino acids. Per germline, CDR1 MDHEN and CDR2 SYDVKM. The V and J ends lost 5 bases and 9 bases, in that order; junction bases with no gene match: 5. The CDR3 coding sequence is TGTGCCAGCAGTCAGGGACTAGGGGCCCAGTACTTC. It codes for CASSQGLGAQYF.

CDR3 coding DNA: TGTGCCAGCAGTCTACCCTCACCCCCGCCTAATCAGCCCCAGCATTTT. Translating it yields CASSLPSPPPNQPQHF. The gene calls are TRBV28 and TRBJ1-5; D unresolved. Per the germline V gene, CDR1 is MDHEN and CDR2 is SYDVKM. The germline V and J ends were trimmed by 5 bases and 4 bases, with 18 bases remaining between them. CDR3 length: 16 residues.

This chain connects TRBV19 to TRBJ1-5, with no clear D. The CDR3 runs 13 residues. The germline V and J ends were trimmed by 6 bases and 7 bases, with 13 bases remaining between them. The germline V gene encodes CDR1 LNHDA and CDR2 SQIVND (reference sequence). CDR3: CASSSGPRQPQHF. In DNA, the CDR3 is TGTGCCAGTAGCAGCGGTCCCAGGCAGCCCCAGCATTTT.

CDR3 nucleotides: TGCGCCAGCAGCTTGGGATACAGGGGTGCAGATACGCAGTATTTT. This codes for CASSLGYRGADTQYF. V and J are TRBV5-1 and TRBJ2-3; the match to TRBD1 covers 7 bases. This CDR3 has 15 amino acids. Germline V gene data show CDR1 as SGHRS and CDR2 as YFSETQ. V gave up 0 bases and J gave up 4 bases; unmatched junction bases: 5.

This chain uses TRBV6-5 with TRBJ1-1; no clear D. The CDR3 is made up of 15 amino acids. Trimming took 0 bases from V and 0 from J, leaving 8 bases between them. CDR1 and CDR2 from the germline V gene are MNHEY and SVGAGI. The CDR3 DNA reads as TGTGCCAGCAGTTACTCGAGTACCCTGAACACTGAAGCTTTCTTT. Translated, it gives CASSYSSTLNTEAFF.

This chain connects TRBV7-6 to TRBJ2-7, with 8 bases identical to TRBD1. Germline assignment: CDR1 SGHVS and CDR2 FNYEAQ. V shed 3 bases, J shed 2 bases, and the junction held 9 bases outside the gene matches. CDR3 size: 16 residues. CDR3 residues: CASSLNRGQGPYEQYF. CDR3 nucleotide sequence: TGTGCCAGCAGCTTGAATCGTGGACAGGGCCCCTACGAGCAGTACTTC.

This clone was seen just once. V usage is TRBV9 and J usage is TRBJ2-2; D is undetermined. The V gene lost 0 bases and the J gene lost 6 bases, with 9 bases spanning the gap. This CDR3 spans 14 amino acids. Germline V gene sequence: CDR1 SGDLS, CDR2 YYNGEE. The CDR3 DNA reads as TGTGCCAGCAGCGTAGAGCAGGCAGCCGGGGAGCTGTTTTTT. It translates to CASSVEQAAGELFF.

The rearrangement links TRBV6-5 to TRBJ1-3; TRBD1 agrees at 9 bases. CDR3 size: 14 residues. The V and J ends lost 6 bases and 6 bases, in that order; junction bases with no gene match: 6. Germline V gives CDR1 MNHEY, CDR2 SVGAGI. This CDR3 is CASSSGTGPNTIYF. CDR3 DNA: TGTGCCAGCAGCTCCGGGACAGGGCCAAACACCATATATTTT.

The J gene is TRBJ1-1, the V gene TRBV11-1; no clear D. Germline V CDR1 and CDR2: SGHAT, FQDESV (reference sequence). The CDR3 is 13 residues long. With 1 base removed from V and 3 bases from J, the gap between germline ends came to 6 bases. This CDR3 reads CASSLGVYTEAFF. The DNA of the CDR3 is TGTGCCAGCAGCTTAGGCGTTTACACTGAAGCTTTCTTT.

Only one count was recorded for this clone. The chain is built from TRBV6-1 and TRBJ1-3, with D possibly being TRBD1 (6 bases). The germline V gene encodes CDR1 MNHNS and CDR2 SASEGT. V lost 3 bases, J lost 3 bases, and 12 bases lay in between. The CDR3 extends over 15 amino acids. For the CDR3, the DNA is TGTGCCAGCAGTGACCCGGGGGGACATGGAAACACCATATATTTT. Protein sequence: CASSDPGGHGNTIYF.